This T cell receptor (beta chain) was retrieved from a study of CD8+CD57+ T cells in acquired aplastic anemia. Study-level information: Yields of DNA that came from sorted CD4+ and CD8+ cells averaged around 3 ug.

TCR beta VDJ combinations and CDR3 sequences were profiled from genomic DNA. One entry per CDR3 protein, called by TCRdb with MiXCR from the reads. The sample carries around 500,000 distinct CDR3 sequences, approximately 33% recorded once. The germline V gene encodes CDR1 SEHNR and CDR2 FQNEAQ (reference sequence). Trimming pared 1 base from V and 5 bases from J, leaving 15 bases between. This CDR3 is 16 amino acids long. General study findings and limits: Common to patients and controls were around 30 CD8+ CDR3 sequences.

In patients chosen for sequencing, flow cytometry had shown CD8+CD57+ cell expansion. The study sampled blood from patients who had received no therapy. On this clonotype: Its antigen is as yet unknown.

The TCR originated in a human donor with aplastic anemia. Sequencing input: sorted CD4+, CD8+, or CD8+CD57+ T cells (not recorded which) from PBMCs. The chain couples TRBV7-9 to TRBJ2-1, with D unclear. For the CDR3, the DNA is TGTGCCAGCAGCTTAGATGGGGAATATGAAGACAATGAGCAGTTCTTC. Its protein is CASSLDGEYEDNEQFF. Based on the CDR3 plus reference TRBV7-9 and TRBJ2-1, the full variable domain is DTGVSQNPRHKITKRGQNVTFRCDPISEHNRLYWYRQTLGQGPEFLTYFQNEAQLEKSRLLSDRFSAERPKGSFSTLEIQRTEQGDSAMYLCASSLDGEYEDNEQFFGPGTRLTVL.